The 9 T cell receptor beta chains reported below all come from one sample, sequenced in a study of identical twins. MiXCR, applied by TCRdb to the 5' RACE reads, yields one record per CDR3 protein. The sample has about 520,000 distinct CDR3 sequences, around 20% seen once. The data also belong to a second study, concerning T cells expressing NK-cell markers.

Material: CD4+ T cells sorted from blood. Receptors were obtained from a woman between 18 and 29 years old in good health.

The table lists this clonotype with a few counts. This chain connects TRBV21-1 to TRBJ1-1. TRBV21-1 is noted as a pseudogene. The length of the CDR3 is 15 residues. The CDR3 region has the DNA TGTGCCAGCAGCACCATAGACACCGATGGGACTGAAGCTTTCTTT. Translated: CASSTIDTDGTEAFF.

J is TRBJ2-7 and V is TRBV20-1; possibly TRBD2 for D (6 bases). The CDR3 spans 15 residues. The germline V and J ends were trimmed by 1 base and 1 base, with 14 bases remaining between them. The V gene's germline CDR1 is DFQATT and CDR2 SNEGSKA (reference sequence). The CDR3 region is CSARAIDGGSYEQYF. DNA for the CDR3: TGCAGTGCTAGAGCTATCGACGGGGGTTCCTACGAGCAGTACTTC.

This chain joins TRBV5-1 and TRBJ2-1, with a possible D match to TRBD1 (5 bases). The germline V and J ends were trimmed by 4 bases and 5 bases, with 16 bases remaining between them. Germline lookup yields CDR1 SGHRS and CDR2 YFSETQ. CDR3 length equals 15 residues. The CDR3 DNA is TGCGCCAGCAGCGTTACCGAGACAGTAAACAATGAGCAGTTCTTC. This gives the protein CASSVTETVNNEQFF.

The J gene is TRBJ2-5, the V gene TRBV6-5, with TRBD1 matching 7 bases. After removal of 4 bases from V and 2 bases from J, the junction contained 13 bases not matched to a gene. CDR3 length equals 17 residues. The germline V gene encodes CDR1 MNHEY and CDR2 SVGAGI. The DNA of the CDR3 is TGTGCCAGCAGTTCCTCCCACGGGACAGTTATTCAAGAGACCCAGTACTTC. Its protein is CASSSSHGTVIQETQYF.

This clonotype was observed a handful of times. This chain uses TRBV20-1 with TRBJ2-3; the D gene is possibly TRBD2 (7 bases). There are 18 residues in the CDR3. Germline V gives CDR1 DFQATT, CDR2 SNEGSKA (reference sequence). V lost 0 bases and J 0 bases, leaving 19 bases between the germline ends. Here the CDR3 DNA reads TGCAGTGCTAGAGATCCGCAGGGAGGGGGGATTAGCACAGATACGCAGTATTTT. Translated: CSARDPQGGGISTDTQYF.

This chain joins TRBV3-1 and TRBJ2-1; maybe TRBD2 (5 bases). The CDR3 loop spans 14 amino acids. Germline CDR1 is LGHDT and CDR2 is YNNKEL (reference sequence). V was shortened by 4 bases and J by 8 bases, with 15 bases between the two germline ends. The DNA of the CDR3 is TGTGCCAGCAGCCCCCGTATACTAGGCGATGAGCAGTTCTTC. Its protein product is CASSPRILGDEQFF.

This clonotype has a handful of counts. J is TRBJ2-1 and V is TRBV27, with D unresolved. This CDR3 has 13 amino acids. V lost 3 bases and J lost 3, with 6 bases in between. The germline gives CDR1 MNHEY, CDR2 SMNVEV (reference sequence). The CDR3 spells CASSFSIYNEQFF. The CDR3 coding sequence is TGTGCCAGCAGTTTTAGTATCTACAATGAGCAGTTCTTC.

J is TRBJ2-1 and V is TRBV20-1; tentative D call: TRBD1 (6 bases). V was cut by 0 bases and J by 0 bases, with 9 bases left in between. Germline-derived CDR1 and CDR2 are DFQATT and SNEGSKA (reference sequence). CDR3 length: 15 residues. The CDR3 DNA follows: TGCAGTGCTAGAGATGCAGGGGTCTCCTACAATGAGCAGTTCTTC. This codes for CSARDAGVSYNEQFF.

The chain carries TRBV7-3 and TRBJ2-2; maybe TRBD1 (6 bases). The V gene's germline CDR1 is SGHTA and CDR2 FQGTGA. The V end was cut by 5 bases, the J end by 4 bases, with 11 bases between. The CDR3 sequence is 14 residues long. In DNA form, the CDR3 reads TGTGCCAGCAGCAAGGGACATTTCACCGGGGAGCTGTTTTTT. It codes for CASSKGHFTGELFF. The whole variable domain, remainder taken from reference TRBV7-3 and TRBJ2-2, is GAGVSQTPSNKVTEKGKYVELRCDPISGHTALYWYRQSLGQGPEFLIYFQGTGAADDSGLPNDRFFAVRPEGSVSTLKIQRTERGDSAVYLCASSKGHFTGELFFGEGSRLTVL.